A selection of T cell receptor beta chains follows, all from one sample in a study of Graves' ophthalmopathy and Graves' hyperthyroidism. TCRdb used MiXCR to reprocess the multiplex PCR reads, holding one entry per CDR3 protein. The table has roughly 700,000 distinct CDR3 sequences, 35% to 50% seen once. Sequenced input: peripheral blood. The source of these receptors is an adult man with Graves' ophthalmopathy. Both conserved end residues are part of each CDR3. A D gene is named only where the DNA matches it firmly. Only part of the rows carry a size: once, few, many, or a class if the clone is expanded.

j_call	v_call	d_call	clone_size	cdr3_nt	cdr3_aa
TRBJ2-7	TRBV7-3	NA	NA	TGTGCCAGCAGCCCAAACCCGGGGGCAGGGGAGCAGTACTTC	CASSPNPGAGEQYF
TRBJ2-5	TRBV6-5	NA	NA	TGTGCCAGCAGTTACTCTCATGTGGAGACCCAGTACTTC	CASSYSHVETQYF
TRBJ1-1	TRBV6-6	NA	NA	TGTGCCAGCAGTCGACACACAAACACTGAAGCTTTCTTT	CASSRHTNTEAFF
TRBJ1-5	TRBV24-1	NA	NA	TGTGCCAGCTCACCCGGGGCAGAGATTGATCAGCCCCAGCATTTT	CASSPGAEIDQPQHF
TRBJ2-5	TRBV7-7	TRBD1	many	TGTGCTAGCAGCTTAGGCCCACGACAGGGACAAGAGACCCAGTACTTC	CASSLGPRQGQETQYF
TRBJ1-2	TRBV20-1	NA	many	TGCAGTGCTAGCTCTACAGCTAACTATGGCTACACCTTC	CSASSTANYGYTF
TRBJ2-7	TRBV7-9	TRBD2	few	TGTGCCAGCAGTTTAAGGCCTAGCGGGGACTACGAGCAGTACTTC	CASSLRPSGDYEQYF
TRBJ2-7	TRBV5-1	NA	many	TGTGCCAGCAGCTTAGGGACCAACTACGAGCAGTACTTC	CASSLGTNYEQYF
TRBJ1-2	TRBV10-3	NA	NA	TGTGCCAGCAGACACACCGGGGCCGACTATGGCTACACCTTC	CASRHTGADYGYTF
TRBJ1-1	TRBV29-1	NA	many	TGCAGCGTTTCTCGGTCAGGATACTCTATGAACACTGAAGCTTTCTTT	CSVSRSGYSMNTEAFF
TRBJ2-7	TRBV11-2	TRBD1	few	TGTGCCAGCAGCTTAGGGGGATCGACAGGGTTTTACGAGCAGTACTTC	CASSLGGSTGFYEQYF
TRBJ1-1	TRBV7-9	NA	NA	TGTGCCAGCAGCCCAAGGGTTGGGACATCTGGCACTGAAGCTTTCTTT	CASSPRVGTSGTEAFF
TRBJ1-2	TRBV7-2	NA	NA	TGTGCCAGCAGTTACCTTGGGGGAACAAACTATGGCTACACCTTC	CASSYLGGTNYGYTF
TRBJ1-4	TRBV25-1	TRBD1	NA	TGTGCCAGCAGTGTTCGGACAGGGGGGAATGAAAAACTGTTTTTT	CASSVRTGGNEKLFF
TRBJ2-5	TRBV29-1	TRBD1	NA	TGCAGCGTTGAATTTGGGACAGGGGTCGAGACCCAGTACTTC	CSVEFGTGVETQYF
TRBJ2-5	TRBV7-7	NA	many	TGTGCCAGCAGCTTATTTGGGGGGGAGACCCAGTACTTC	CASSLFGGETQYF
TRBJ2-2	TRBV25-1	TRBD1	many	TGTGCCAGCAACCTAGGGGGCATGAACACCGGGGAGCTGTTTTTT	CASNLGGMNTGELFF
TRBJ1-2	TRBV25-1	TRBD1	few	TGTGCCAGCAGTGCGGGGGACAGTGACTATGGCTACACCTTC	CASSAGDSDYGYTF
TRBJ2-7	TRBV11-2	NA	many	TGTGCCAGCAGCTTAAATGACGGGCAGTACTTC	CASSLNDGQYF
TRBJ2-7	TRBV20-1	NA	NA	TGCAGTGCTAGAGGAGGACCCGAGCAGTACTTC	CSARGGPEQYF
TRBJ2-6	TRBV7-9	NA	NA	TGTGCCAGCAGCTCTAGGGGGAACGTTAAGGCCAACGTCCTGACTTTC	CASSSRGNVKANVLTF
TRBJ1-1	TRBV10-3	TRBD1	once	TGTGCCATCAGTGCGCTGGGACAGGGCGCTGACACTGAAGCTTTCTTT	CAISALGQGADTEAFF
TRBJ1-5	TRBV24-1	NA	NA	TGTGCCACCAGTGGTATCTCATCCTCCGGGATCGAGACCCAGCATTTT	CATSGISSSGIETQHF
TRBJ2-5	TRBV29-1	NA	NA	TGCAGCTTAGGTCGACTGTCCAGGGAAGAGACCCAGTACTTC	CSLGRLSREETQYF
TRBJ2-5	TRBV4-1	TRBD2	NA	TGCGCCAGCAGCCAAGAGGGACTACGCCAGGAGACCCAGTACTTC	CASSQEGLRQETQYF
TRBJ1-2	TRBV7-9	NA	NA	TGTGCCAGCAGCTTACGTCCGGACTTCTACGAGAGGCCCTATGGCTACACCTTC	CASSLRPDFYERPYGYTF
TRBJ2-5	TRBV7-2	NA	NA	TGTGCCAGCAGCTTGGGGTCTGGGAGGCAGACCCAGTACTTC	CASSLGSGRQTQYF
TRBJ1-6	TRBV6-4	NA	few	TGTGCCAGCAGTGACTCGTCTCGCGGATTTTCACCCCTCCACTTT	CASSDSSRGFSPLHF
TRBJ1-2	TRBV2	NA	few	TGTGCCAGCAGTCAAACCGGGACCGGCTATGGCTACACCTTC	CASSQTGTGYGYTF
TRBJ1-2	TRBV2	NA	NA	TGTGCCAGCAGAGATCGCCCGGGGAACTATGGCTACACCTTC	CASRDRPGNYGYTF
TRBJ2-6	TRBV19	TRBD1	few	TGTGCCAGTAGTGGACAGGATAAGTCGTACTCTGGGGCCAACGTCCTGACTTTC	CASSGQDKSYSGANVLTF
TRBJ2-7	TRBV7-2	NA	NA	TGTGCCAGCAGGGTATCCGGGACAAGCCTATACGAGCAGTACTTC	CASRVSGTSLYEQYF
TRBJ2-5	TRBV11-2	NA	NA	TGTGCCAGCAGCTTAGTGGCGGGGGCGCGAGAGACCCAGTACTTC	CASSLVAGARETQYF
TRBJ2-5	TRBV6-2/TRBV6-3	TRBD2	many	TGTGCCAGCAGTTACTCCGGGAGGGAGACCCAGTACTTC	CASSYSGRETQYF
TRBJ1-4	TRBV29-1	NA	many	TGCAGCGCCGCCGGGACAAGGGATGAAAAACTGTTTTTT	CSAAGTRDEKLFF
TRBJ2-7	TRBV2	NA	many	TGTGCCAGCAGCGCCCGGTACGAGCAGTACTTC	CASSARYEQYF
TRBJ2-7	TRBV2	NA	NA	TGTGCCAGCAGTGAAACGGCTGCTCACGAGCAGTACTTC	CASSETAAHEQYF
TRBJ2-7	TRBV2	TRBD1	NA	TGTGCCAGCAGTGGGTACAGGGGGTCGTACGAGCAGTACTTC	CASSGYRGSYEQYF
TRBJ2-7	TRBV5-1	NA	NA	TGCGCCAGCAGCTTGTTGGGATTGGACTCCTACGAGCAGTACTTC	CASSLLGLDSYEQYF
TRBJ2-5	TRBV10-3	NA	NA	TGTGCCAGCAGGCCGCGGTTTTGGGGGGTACAAGAGACCCAGTACTTC	CASRPRFWGVQETQYF
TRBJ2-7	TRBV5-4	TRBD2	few	TGTGCCAGCAGTATACTAGCGGGGGACTACGAGCAGTACTTC	CASSILAGDYEQYF
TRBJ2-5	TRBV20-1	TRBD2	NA	TGCAGTGCTGATCCTAGCGGGGGGGCCTGGGAGACCCAGTACTTC	CSADPSGGAWETQYF
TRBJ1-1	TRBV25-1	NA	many	TGTGCCAGCAGCTTAGTTGGGGGCCGGACTGAAGCTTTCTTT	CASSLVGGRTEAFF
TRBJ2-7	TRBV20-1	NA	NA	TGCAGTGCTAGAGAAGGGGGGCTAGAGTACGAGCAGTACTTC	CSAREGGLEYEQYF
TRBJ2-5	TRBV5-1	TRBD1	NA	TGCGCCAGCAGCTTGGACCCGACAGGGCGGAAGACCCAGTACTTC	CASSLDPTGRKTQYF
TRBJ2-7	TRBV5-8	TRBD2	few	TGTGCCAGCAGCCAAGAAGGGAGGGAGTCCCCTCTCTACGAGCAGTACTTC	CASSQEGRESPLYEQYF
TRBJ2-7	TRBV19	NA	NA	TGTGCCAGTAGTATGATCGGTTGGGTGGCTTCCAGGGAGTCGCCCTACGAGCAGTACTTC	CASSMIGWVASRESPYEQYF
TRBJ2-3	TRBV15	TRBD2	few	TGTGCCAGCGGACTAGCGACAGATACGCAGTATTTT	CASGLATDTQYF
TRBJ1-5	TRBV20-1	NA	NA	TGCAGTGCTCCGGAAGGGGGGAATCAGCCCCAGCATTTT	CSAPEGGNQPQHF
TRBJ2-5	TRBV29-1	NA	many	TGCAGCGTGACGCCCGGGCAAGAGACCCAGTACTTC	CSVTPGQETQYF
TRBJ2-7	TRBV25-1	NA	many	TGTGCCAGCAGTAGCCCGGGCGGAAGGTCTACCTACGAGCAGTACTTC	CASSSPGGRSTYEQYF
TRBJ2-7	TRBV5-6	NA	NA	TGTGCCAGCACCCGATCCCTCACGACACTCTCCCTCTACGAGCAGTACTTC	CASTRSLTTLSLYEQYF
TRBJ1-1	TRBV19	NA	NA	TGTGCCAGCAGTTTAAACAGGGTCACTGAAGCTTTCTTT	CASSLNRVTEAFF
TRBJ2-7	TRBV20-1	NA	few	TGCAGTGCTAGCGGTAGGGGAATCTACGAGCAGTACTTC	CSASGRGIYEQYF
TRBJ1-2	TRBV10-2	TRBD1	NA	TGCGCCAGCAAGGGGGTGCAGGGGGCAGATAGGGGCTACACCTTC	CASKGVQGADRGYTF